This T cell receptor beta chain emerged from a study of radiation and T cells in renal cell carcinoma. General study findings and limits: Top tumor clonotypes rose in blood 2 weeks post-radiation, then contracted. In nephrectomy-only tumors, top 100 clonotypes averaged roughly 43%, versus approximately 50% irradiated. Pretreatment tumor biopsies were lacking, so baseline clonotypes are unknown.

Using immunoSEQ multiplex PCR, the repertoire was profiled, and TCRdb retains in-frame clones only, with some absent. In the table there are around 9,600 clones, around 53% of which are singletons. Points on this clone: What it binds is unknown.

Germline lookup yields CDR1 ENHRY and CDR2 SYGVKD. CDR3 length equals 17 residues. V lost 2 bases and J lost 2; bases outside the gene matches: 10. Treatment in this sample: 15 Gy SBRT to primary tumor, nephrectomy 4 weeks later. Specimen: tumor tissue, collected from a patient whose treatment included radiotherapy and nephrectomy. The sequence derives from a man between 60 and 75 years old with renal cell carcinoma. The chain uses TRBV10-3 and TRBJ2-7; 9 bases line up with TRBD2. CDR3 sequence (DNA): TGTGCCATCAGTGAGGAACCAGGCGGGGGGGGCACCTACGAGCAGTACTTC. This codes for CAISEEPGGGGTYEQYF.